A selection of T cell receptor beta chains follows, all from one sample in a study of blood T cell repertoires in COVID-19. Here immunoSEQ multiplex PCR was the method, and the copy in TCRdb shows in-frame clones only, minus some. This table holds 230,000 or so clones, about 79% found once. The source material was peripheral blood. These receptors all stem from a man aged 35-49 years who had recovered from COVID-19. The CDR3 runs from the conserved cysteine through the conserved F or W. Each record gives: J gene, V gene, D gene, clone size, CDR3 DNA, CDR3 protein. D genes are given only for firm matches. Size tells how often a clone was seen (once, few, many) or the class of an expanded clone, and some rows leave it out.

TRBJ2-7	TRBV5-1	.	once	TGCGCCAGCAGCTTGGGAGGGACTCCCGCCTACGAGCAGTACTTC	CASSLGGTPAYEQYF
TRBJ1-1	TRBV18	.	once	TGTGCCAGCTCACCGACACGAGAGATGAACACTGAAGCTTTCTTT	CASSPTREMNTEAFF
TRBJ1-5	TRBV11-2	.	few	TGTGCCAGCAGCCCAAGAGGACTGAATCAGCCCCAGCATTTT	CASSPRGLNQPQHF
TRBJ2-1	TRBV4-3	.	.	TGCGCCAGCAGCCAAGATGGGGGGGCGGGATACAATGAGCAGTTCTTC	CASSQDGGAGYNEQFF
TRBJ2-7	TRBV27	.	.	TGTGCCAGCAGTCCCTCTCGGACAGCCCGCATCTCCTACGAGCAGTACTTC	CASSPSRTARISYEQYF
TRBJ2-1	TRBV19	TRBD2	.	TGTGCCAGTAGCCTAATCGGGGCTAGCGGGAACTATGAGCAGTTCTTC	CASSLIGASGNYEQFF
TRBJ1-2	TRBV11-3	.	.	TGTGCCAGCAGCCCCCGGCGGGATTATGGCTACACCTTC	CASSPRRDYGYTF
TRBJ2-5	TRBV3-1/TRBV3-2	.	.	TGTGCCAGCAGCCAAGACGGGGGACCAGAGACCCAGTACTTC	CASSQDGGPETQYF
TRBJ2-5	TRBV5-1	TRBD2	few	TGCGCCAGCAGCTCGACTAGCGGGGGGAGCCAAGAGACCCAGTACTTC	CASSSTSGGSQETQYF
TRBJ1-2	TRBV5-1	.	.	TGCGCCAGCAGCTTGGCGGTGAGGGACACCGACAGCCGTAACTATGGCTACACCTTC	CASSLAVRDTDSRNYGYTF
TRBJ1-2	TRBV5-1	.	.	TGCGCCAGCAGCTTGGAGAGGCCCAACTATGGCTACACCTTC	CASSLERPNYGYTF
TRBJ1-6	TRBV7-2	TRBD1	.	TGTGCCAGCAGCTCAGGGACAGGGGCCCTCTCACCCCTCCACTTT	CASSSGTGALSPLHF
TRBJ2-1	TRBV4-3	TRBD2	.	TGCGCCAGCAGCCAAGAGAGCGCGGGACTAGCTTTCAATGAGCAGTTCTTC	CASSQESAGLAFNEQFF
TRBJ1-6	TRBV10-3	TRBD1	.	TGTGCCATCAGTGAGTCTTCCTCCGGGACAGGGGAATCACCCCTCCACTTT	CAISESSSGTGESPLHF
TRBJ1-6	TRBV27	.	.	TGTGCCAGCAGCGGGCGGGGCAGGGAGTACGGAAATTCACCCCTCCACTTT	CASSGRGREYGNSPLHF
TRBJ1-4	TRBV5-1	TRBD1	.	TGCGCCAGCAGCGGGAGACAGGGGTCTAATGAAAAACTGTTTTTT	CASSGRQGSNEKLFF
TRBJ1-3	TRBV6-5	TRBD1	.	TGTGCCAGCAGCAGGGACAGGATGGCTGGAAACACCATATATTTT	CASSRDRMAGNTIYF
TRBJ2-3	TRBV7-9	.	.	TGTGCCAGCAGCCAGTTATCAGATACGCAGTATTTT	CASSQLSDTQYF
TRBJ2-7	TRBV6-2/TRBV6-3	.	.	TGTGCCAGCAGTCTACTGGCGGGGGCGGACGAGCAGTACTTC	CASSLLAGADEQYF
TRBJ1-1	TRBV9	.	.	TGTGCCAGCAGCGTCGAACAGCTCACTGAAGCTTTCTTT	CASSVEQLTEAFF
TRBJ2-2	TRBV27	TRBD1	.	TGTGCCAGCAGACGGACAGGGGAGAGTCGCACCGGGGAGCTGTTTTTT	CASRRTGESRTGELFF
TRBJ1-3	TRBV6-5	TRBD1	.	TGTGCCAGCAGCCCAGGGACAGGGATTGGAAACACCATATATTTT	CASSPGTGIGNTIYF
TRBJ2-5	TRBV10-3	.	.	TGTGCCACCACACCGGGTGCACAAAAACTTCAAGAGACCCAGTACTTC	CATTPGAQKLQETQYF
TRBJ1-3	TRBV7-8	.	few	TGTGCCAGCAGCTTAGCAGGGGTAGGAGGAAACACCATATATTTT	CASSLAGVGGNTIYF
TRBJ1-2	TRBV7-9	.	.	TGTGCCAGCAGCTTAGAGGCAGGCCACTATGGCTACACCTTC	CASSLEAGHYGYTF
TRBJ2-6	TRBV5-1	.	.	TGCGCCAGCAGCTTGGACAGGGCGGGCCTGACTTTC	CASSLDRAGLTF
TRBJ2-1	TRBV5-1	.	.	TGCGCCAGCAGCTGGTCTGGAGATAGCTCCTACAATGAGCAGTTCTTC	CASSWSGDSSYNEQFF
TRBJ2-4	TRBV19	.	.	TGTGCCAGTAGTATAGGGGTAGGACTAGCCAAAAACATTCAGTACTTC	CASSIGVGLAKNIQYF
TRBJ2-1	TRBV27	TRBD2	.	TGTGCCAGCAGTTTTGGGCTAGCGGGCCCTTACAATGAGCAGTTCTTC	CASSFGLAGPYNEQFF
TRBJ2-5	TRBV14	TRBD1	.	TGTGCCAGCAGCCCCCATACAGGGGTGCTGTACCAAGAGACCCAGTACTTC	CASSPHTGVLYQETQYF
TRBJ1-1	TRBV5-4	TRBD1	.	TGTGCCAGCAGCTGGGACAGGGGTAACACTGAAGCTTTCTTT	CASSWDRGNTEAFF
TRBJ1-2	TRBV7-9	.	.	TGTGCCAGCAGACCACCCCCAGTATCTAACTATGGCTACACCTTC	CASRPPPVSNYGYTF
TRBJ2-6	TRBV11-3	.	few	TGTGCCAGCACAGGGGAAAGGTCTGGGGCCAACGTCCTGACTTTC	CASTGERSGANVLTF
TRBJ2-2	TRBV10-3	TRBD1	.	TGTGCCATCAGACGACAGGGGAACACCGGGGAGCTGTTTTTT	CAIRRQGNTGELFF
TRBJ2-1	TRBV10-3	TRBD2	.	TGTGCCATCAGTGAGCTAGCGGGAGGGCTCTACAATGAGCAGTTCTTC	CAISELAGGLYNEQFF
TRBJ1-1	TRBV5-8	TRBD1	.	TGTGCCAGCAGCTACACCGGGACAGGGAACACTGAAGCTTTCTTT	CASSYTGTGNTEAFF
TRBJ2-7	TRBV27	.	.	TGTGCCAGCAGTTTTGCCAGGGGGGCGTACGAGCAGTACTTC	CASSFARGAYEQYF
TRBJ2-5	TRBV2	.	.	TGTGCCAGCTCGGGGAGAGGAGAGACCCAGTACTTC	CASSGRGETQYF
TRBJ2-5	TRBV5-5	TRBD2	.	TGTGCCAGCAGCGGGGGACTAGCGGGAGTTAGGGAGACCCAGTACTTC	CASSGGLAGVRETQYF
TRBJ1-5	TRBV10-2	TRBD1	.	TGCGCCAGCAGTGCCTGGACAGGGGGTAGCAATCAGCCCCAGCATTTT	CASSAWTGGSNQPQHF
TRBJ2-5	TRBV19	TRBD2	.	TGTGCCAGTAGTATGGGATGGCTAGCGGAGAAAGCGGCCCAGTACTTC	CASSMGWLAEKAAQYF
TRBJ2-5	TRBV7-2	.	.	TGTGCCAGCAGCCAACAGGTTCAAGAGACCCAGTACTTC	CASSQQVQETQYF
TRBJ1-6	TRBV9	.	.	TGTGCCAGCAGCGTATTAGGGGTCGGATCACCCCTCCACTTT	CASSVLGVGSPLHF
TRBJ1-1	TRBV11-2	.	.	TGTGCCAGCAGCTTACACCCCCGAGGGGGAACTGAAGCTTTCTTT	CASSLHPRGGTEAFF
TRBJ1-1	TRBV5-5	.	few	TGTGCCAGCAGCTTGGGGCAGGGGTGGACTGAAGCTTTCTTT	CASSLGQGWTEAFF
TRBJ1-3	TRBV3-1/TRBV3-2	TRBD1	.	TGTGCCAGCAGCCAAGAGGCCGGGACAGGGGGCATCGGCTCTGGAAACACCATATATTTT	CASSQEAGTGGIGSGNTIYF
TRBJ1-4	TRBV4-1	.	.	TGCGCCAGCAGCCAGGAGAGAAAACTGTTTTTT	CASSQERKLFF